Each of the 10 T cell receptor beta chains below was sequenced from the same sample in a study of OX40 agonist ivuxolimab in advanced cancers. TCRdb keeps only in-frame clones here, not all; method: immunoSEQ multiplex PCR. The sample contains approximately 67,000 clones, around 83% of which appear only once. The material was CD4+ or CD8+ T cells sorted from blood, obtained in a trial of the OX40 agonist ivuxolimab. These TCRs come from an adult with an advanced solid tumor such as melanoma, head and neck, liver or kidney cancer.

CDR3 DNA: TGTGCCAGCAGCTTGGAGGCTGGGGCGTTAGGCACCGGGGAGCTGTTTTTT. This encodes CASSLEAGALGTGELFF. The V gene is TRBV5-6, the J gene TRBJ2-2, with TRBD1 as a possible D gene (5 bases). With 0 bases removed from V and 4 bases from J, the gap between germline ends came to 16 bases. Germline CDR1 is SGHDT and CDR2 is YYEEEE. This CDR3 spans 17 amino acids.

This clone was observed once. This chain uses TRBV6-5 with TRBJ2-5; TRBD1 or TRBD2 may be the D gene (6 bases each). The germline V gene has CDR1 MNHEY and CDR2 SVGAGI. Between the trimmed V and J ends, which lost 6 bases and 1 base, there was a span of 12 bases. The length of the CDR3 is 14 residues. CDR3 nucleotides: TGTGCCAGCAGCGAACAGGGACTCCAAGAGACCCAGTACTTC. Amino acids: CASSEQGLQETQYF.

The chain links TRBV14 to TRBJ2-7; D is unresolved. CDR1 SGHDN and CDR2 FVKESK come from the germline V gene. The CDR3 is 12 residues long. Trimming shortened V by 2 bases and J by 4 bases, and 6 bases separated the two germline ends. CDR3: CASSQNRYEQYF. The CDR3 region has the DNA TGTGCCAGCAGCCAAAACAGATACGAGCAGTACTTC.

The chain has TRBV5-1 and TRBJ1-2, with TRBD1 as a possible D gene (6 bases). V was cut by 0 bases and J by 4 bases, with 10 bases left in between. Germline loops: CDR1 SGHRS, CDR2 YFSETQ. There are 14 residues in the CDR3. CDR3 loop: CASSLGLGAYGYTF. In DNA, the CDR3 is TGCGCCAGCAGCTTGGGGTTGGGGGCCTATGGCTACACCTTC.

The chain is built from TRBV7-8 and TRBJ1-1, with D unclear. CDR1 is SGHVS, CDR2 FQNEAQ, per germline. This CDR3 contains 12 residues. The V and J ends lost 5 bases and 7 bases respectively, with 11 bases between them. In nucleotides, the CDR3 is TGTGCCAGCAGCGGAAGATTGGGTGAAGCTTTCTTT. Its translation: CASSGRLGEAFF.

This sequence joins TRBV7-2 and TRBJ2-1; D uncertain. Germline-derived CDR1 and CDR2 are SGHTA and FQGNSA. The CDR3 sequence is 16 residues long. The germline V and J ends were trimmed by 5 bases and 1 base, with 15 bases remaining between them. CDR3 sequence (DNA): TGTGCCAGCAGCCCACCCCGCAGGATATCCTACAATGAGCAGTTCTTC. It is translated as CASSPPRRISYNEQFF.

The chain joins TRBV7-8 to TRBJ1-3; unclear D gene. CDR1 and CDR2 (germline): SGHVS, FQNEAQ. The CDR3 runs to 15 residues. V shed 5 bases and J shed 0 bases, with 11 bases lying between them. CDR3 loop: CASSPEIRSGNTIYF. The DNA of the CDR3 is TGTGCCAGCAGCCCCGAGATCCGCTCTGGAAACACCATATATTTT. Looking up the rest from reference TRBV7-8 and TRBJ1-3 gives the full variable domain: GAGVSQSPRYKVAKRGQDVALRCDPISGHVSLFWYQQALGQGPEFLTYFQNEAQLDKSGLPSDRFFAERPEGSVSTLKIQRTQQEDSAVYLCASSPEIRSGNTIYFGEGSWLTVV.

This rearrangement joins TRBV19 to TRBJ1-2; D possibly corresponds to TRBD1 (5 bases). Germline assignment: CDR1 LNHDA and CDR2 SQIVND (reference sequence). This CDR3 region has 15 residues. V was shortened by 5 bases and J by 1 base, with 14 bases between the two germline ends. CDR3 region: CASSLQVQVNYGYTF. The DNA for the CDR3 is TGTGCCAGTAGTTTACAGGTTCAGGTTAACTATGGCTACACCTTC.

This clone is deemed medium-sized. Other nucleotide sequences from this sample produce the same CDR3. This sequence joins TRBV5-4 and TRBJ2-7; 8 nucleotides align to TRBD1. Germline V gene data show CDR1 as SGHNT and CDR2 as YYREEE (reference sequence). The CDR3 is 14 amino acids. With 0 bases clipped from V and 3 bases from J, the junction kept 2 bases outside the gene matches. The CDR3 sequence is CASSLGQGFYEQYF. Here the CDR3 DNA reads TGTGCCAGCAGCTTGGGACAGGGGTTCTACGAGCAGTACTTC.

As DNA, the CDR3 is TGTGCCAGCAGCTTGTCCGGGGCCGGCCAGCCCCAGCATTTT. Encoded protein: CASSLSGAGQPQHF. The chain carries TRBV7-6 and TRBJ1-5; D perhaps matches TRBD1 (5 bases). Germline V gives CDR1 SGHVS, CDR2 FNYEAQ. Deletions cut 3 bases from V and 7 bases from J, with 13 bases between. The CDR3 is made up of 14 amino acids.